Listed below are T cell receptor beta chains from one sample, sequenced in a study of T cells in Graves' hyperthyroidism and ophthalmopathy. One entry per CDR3 protein, called by TCRdb with MiXCR from the multiplex PCR reads. Among about 610,000 distinct CDR3 sequences listed, about 14% were seen once. The sequenced sample consisted of blood. The receptors derive from a woman aged 40 to 55 with Graves' ophthalmopathy. Both conserved end residues are part of each CDR3. The D gene is left open where the match is weak. A row's size may be missing; if present it is once, few, many or a size class.

j_call v_call clone_size cdr3_length d_call cdr3_nt cdr3_aa
TRBJ2-5 TRBV14 . 16 . TGTGCCAGCAGCCAAGGGCCAGGAGGGTTTCAAGAGACCCAGTACTTC CASSQGPGGFQETQYF
TRBJ2-2 TRBV11-1 many 13 . TGTGCCAGCAGCTTGGGATACGGCGGGGAGCTGTTTTTT CASSLGYGGELFF
TRBJ2-4 TRBV20-1 many 13 TRBD1 TGCAGTGCTAGACAGGGGGCTGGGGACATTCAGTACTTC CSARQGAGDIQYF
TRBJ2-3 TRBV28 . 13 TRBD2 TGTGCCAGCGCGGGACTAGCGGGAGATACGCAGTATTTT CASAGLAGDTQYF
TRBJ1-2 TRBV19 many 15 . TGTGCCAGTAACTACCGAGGGGCAGGGATCTATGGCTACACCTTC CASNYRGAGIYGYTF
TRBJ2-7 TRBV11-3 many 15 . TGTGCCAGCAGCTTACGTAACAGCCTGACCTACGAGCAGTACTTC CASSLRNSLTYEQYF
TRBJ1-2 TRBV6-5 many 16 . TGTGCCAGCAGTTATTCTGACGGACCCGGGGGTTATGGCTACACCTTC CASSYSDGPGGYGYTF
TRBJ2-5 TRBV12-3/TRBV12-4 many 17 TRBD2 TGTGCCAGCAGTCCAGGGGTGACTAGCGGATTACAAGAGACCCAGTACTTC CASSPGVTSGLQETQYF
TRBJ2-5 TRBV11-2 many 14 . TGTGCCAGCAGCTTAGATCCCCGAGAGGGGACCCAGTACTTC CASSLDPREGTQYF
TRBJ2-7 TRBV28 . 14 TRBD1 TGTGCCAGCAAACTACAGGGGAGCTCCTACGAGCAGTACTTC CASKLQGSSYEQYF
TRBJ2-7 TRBV20-1 many 14 TRBD2 TGCAGTGCTAGCAGACTAGCGGGAGGCTCCGAGCAGTACTTC CSASRLAGGSEQYF
TRBJ2-7 TRBV25-1 . 15 TRBD2 TGTGCCAGCAGTGGGGAGGGCCTAGGCACCGACGAGCAGTACTTC CASSGEGLGTDEQYF
TRBJ2-7 TRBV11-2 . 18 TRBD2 TGTGCCAGCAGCCGCGCGACCGGACTAGCGGGAGTTAGGTACGAGCAGTACTTC CASSRATGLAGVRYEQYF
TRBJ2-7 TRBV30 few 12 . TGTGCCTGGAGTGTGGGCCCCTACGAGCAGTACTTC CAWSVGPYEQYF
TRBJ2-7 TRBV6-2/TRBV6-3 once 14 TRBD1 TGTGCCAGCAGTTGGGACAGGGGGCTGGGGGAGCAGTACTTC CASSWDRGLGEQYF
TRBJ2-7 TRBV7-2 many 19 TRBD2 TGTGCCAGCAGCTACAAGACTAACTCCGGGACTAGCGGGCATCACGAGCAGTACTTC CASSYKTNSGTSGHHEQYF